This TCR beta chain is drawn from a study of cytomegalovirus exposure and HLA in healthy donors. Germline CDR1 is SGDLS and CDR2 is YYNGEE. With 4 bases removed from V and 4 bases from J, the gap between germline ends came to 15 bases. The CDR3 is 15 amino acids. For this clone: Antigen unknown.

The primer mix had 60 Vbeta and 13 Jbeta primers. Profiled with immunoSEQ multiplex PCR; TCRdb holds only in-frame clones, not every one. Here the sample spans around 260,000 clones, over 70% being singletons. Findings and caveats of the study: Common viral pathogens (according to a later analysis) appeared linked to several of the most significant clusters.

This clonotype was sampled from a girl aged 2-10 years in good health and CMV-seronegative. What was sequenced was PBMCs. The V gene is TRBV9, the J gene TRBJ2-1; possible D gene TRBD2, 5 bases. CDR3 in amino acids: CASSLPPGGYNEQFF. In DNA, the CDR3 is TGTGCCAGCAGCTTACCCCCCGGCGGGTACAATGAGCAGTTCTTC.